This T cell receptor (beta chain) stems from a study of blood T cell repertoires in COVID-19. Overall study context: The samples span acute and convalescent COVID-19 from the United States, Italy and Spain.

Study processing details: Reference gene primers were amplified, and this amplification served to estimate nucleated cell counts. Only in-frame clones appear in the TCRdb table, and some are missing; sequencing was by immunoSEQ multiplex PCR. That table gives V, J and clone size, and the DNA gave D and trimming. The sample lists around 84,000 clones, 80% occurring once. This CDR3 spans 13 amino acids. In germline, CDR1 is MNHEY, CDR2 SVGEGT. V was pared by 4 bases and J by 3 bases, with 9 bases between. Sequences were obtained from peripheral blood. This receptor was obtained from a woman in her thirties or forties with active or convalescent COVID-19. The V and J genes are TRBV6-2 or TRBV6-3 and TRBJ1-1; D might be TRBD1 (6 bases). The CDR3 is CASSLDSYTEAFF. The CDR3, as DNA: TGTGCCAGCAGTTTGGACAGCTACACTGAAGCTTTCTTT.